These 18 T cell receptor beta chains originate from one sample sequenced in a study of T cell responses to AZD1222 COVID-19 vaccine. Assay: immunoSEQ multiplex PCR; the TCRdb copy retains only in-frame clones and omits some. The sample includes some 74,000 clones, over 75% of them seen just once. This specimen consisted of peripheral blood, obtained on day 0 of AZD1222 vaccination. These receptors all stem from an adult in good health.

The chain joins TRBV4-1 to TRBJ1-5; 8 bases are shared with TRBD1. The J segment lost 3 bases and the V segment lost 6 bases, leaving 7 bases of the junction unmatched. The CDR3 is 15 residues long. Per the germline V gene, CDR1 is MGHRA and CDR2 is YSYEKL. DNA of the CDR3: TGCGCCAGCAGTCCTGGACAGGGACCCAATCAGCCCCAGCATTTT. Protein product: CASSPGQGPNQPQHF.

This sequence joins TRBV9 and TRBJ2-7, with TRBD2 matching over 7 bases. J gave up 3 bases and V 4 bases, and 4 bases lay outside the gene matches. The CDR3 is 13 residues long. Germline V gene sequence: CDR1 SGDLS, CDR2 YYNGEE. The CDR3 DNA sequence: TGTGCCAGCAGCCCAGGGACTAACTACGAGCAGTACTTC. This codes for CASSPGTNYEQYF.

The CDR3 nucleotides read TGTGCCAGCAGCCAGGGGAGGAACACCGGGGAGCTGTTTTTT. Its protein product is CASSQGRNTGELFF. The rearrangement joins TRBV27 to TRBJ2-2; possible D gene TRBD1, 6 bases. This CDR3 contains 14 residues. Germline CDR1 is MNHEY and CDR2 is SMNVEV (reference sequence). V was clipped by 6 bases and J by 1 base, with 9 bases between them.

The rearrangement uses TRBV6-2 or TRBV6-3 and TRBJ1-2, with D possibly being TRBD1 (5 bases). The length of the CDR3 is 15 residues. Germline V gives CDR1 MNHEY, CDR2 SVGEGT. Trimming took off 2 bases at V and 4 bases at J, with 14 bases between the two ends. CDR3 in DNA: TGTGCCAGCAGTTACGCGGCAGGGATTCCCTATGGCTACACCTTC. Its translation is CASSYAAGIPYGYTF.

The chain is built from TRBV21-1 and TRBJ2-1; TRBD2, as called in the table, went unchecked against the DNA. TRBV21-1 is an annotated pseudogene. There are 14 residues in the CDR3. CDR3 amino acids: CASSSGFSYNEQFF. The CDR3 nucleotides read TGTGCCAGCAGCAGCGGGTTCTCCTACAATGAGCAGTTCTTC.

The chain has TRBV6-5 and TRBJ1-4; D not resolved. Germline V gene lookup returns CDR1 MNHEY and CDR2 SVGAGI. V lost 2 bases and J lost 7, with 8 bases in between. CDR3 length equals 13 residues. The CDR3 region has the DNA TGTGCCAGCAGTTACGATACAAGTGAAAAACTGTTTTTT. Protein: CASSYDTSEKLFF.

The rearrangement uses TRBV3-1 (or the pseudogene TRBV3-2) and TRBJ1-4; 7 nucleotides match TRBD1. The V and J ends lost 4 bases and 5 bases, in that order; junction bases with no gene match: 4. This CDR3 is built from 14 residues. The germline gives CDR1 LGHDT, CDR2 YNNKEL (reference sequence). CDR3 coding DNA: TGTGCCAGCAGCCGCGGGACAGTCAATGAAAAACTGTTTTTT. Translation: CASSRGTVNEKLFF.

This chain connects TRBV2 to TRBJ2-2; a possible D gene is TRBD1 (6 bases). The CDR3 consists of 15 residues. Germline V gene data show CDR1 as SNHLY and CDR2 as FYNNEI. V lost 6 bases, J lost 1 base, and 12 bases lay in between. The CDR3 sequence is CASSKTGLNTGELFF. The CDR3 region has the DNA TGTGCCAGCAGCAAAACAGGGTTGAACACCGGGGAGCTGTTTTTT.

This clone has a single count. The rearrangement joins TRBV3-1 (or the pseudogene TRBV3-2) to TRBJ2-2; 7 bases align to TRBD2. Per germline, CDR1 LGHDT and CDR2 YNNKEL (reference sequence). The length of the CDR3 is 19 residues. V shed 3 bases, J shed 2 bases, and the junction held 15 bases outside the gene matches. In DNA, the CDR3 is TGTGCCAGCAGCCAGCCGGGACTAACAATTGCCCATAACACCGGGGAGCTGTTTTTT. Translation gives CASSQPGLTIAHNTGELFF.

The chain couples TRBV3-1 (or the pseudogene TRBV3-2) to TRBJ2-1; D unclear. Germline loops: CDR1 LGHDT, CDR2 YNNKEL (reference sequence). The CDR3 is 13 residues long. V was shortened by 7 bases and J by 1 base, with 8 bases between the two germline ends. The CDR3 nucleotides read TGTGCCAGCACTCGTGGGTCCTACAATGAGCAGTTCTTC. Translating it yields CASTRGSYNEQFF.

The J gene is TRBJ1-4, the V gene TRBV4-1, with 11 bases matching TRBD1. The CDR3 is 16 residues long. Trimming took 4 bases from V and 3 from J; bases not matched to a gene: 4. Germline V gene sequence: CDR1 MGHRA, CDR2 YSYEKL. Here the CDR3 DNA reads TGCGCCAGCAGCCGTGGACAGGGGGCGGCTAATGAAAAACTGTTTTTT. Translating it yields CASSRGQGAANEKLFF.

Here the CDR3 reads CASSLGGNGDPYEQYF. The DNA of the CDR3 is TGTGCCAGCAGCTTGGGGGGGAATGGCGACCCGTACGAGCAGTACTTC. The chain is built from TRBV5-8 and TRBJ2-7, with D possibly called TRBD1 or TRBD2 (5 bases each). Trimming took off 0 bases at V and 4 bases at J, with 17 bases between the two ends. Germline assignment: CDR1 SGHTS and CDR2 YDEGEE. The CDR3 loop spans 16 amino acids.

This clone was observed a handful of times. The rearrangement joins TRBV19 to TRBJ1-1, with D possibly being TRBD1 (5 bases). CDR1 is LNHDA and CDR2 is SQIVND in the germline V gene (reference sequence). Trimming left V 7 bases short and J 3 bases short, with 15 bases between. The CDR3 extends over 14 amino acids. The DNA for the CDR3 is TGTGCCAGTAAAACGGACCCCAGGGACACTGAAGCTTTCTTT. Translated, it gives CASKTDPRDTEAFF.

The chain combines TRBV5-1 with TRBJ1-1, with 10 bases matching TRBD1. V dropped 5 bases and J dropped 5; count of bases not matched to a gene: 3. CDR3 length: 13 amino acids. Germline assignment: CDR1 SGHRS and CDR2 YFSETQ. CDR3 protein: CASRSDRGTEAFF. The CDR3 DNA follows: TGCGCCAGCAGGTCGGACAGGGGGACTGAAGCTTTCTTT.

The V and J genes are TRBV12-3 or TRBV12-4 and TRBJ1-1; no clear D. The CDR3 has 12 residues. V was cut by 1 base and J by 1 base, with 1 base left in between. As DNA, the CDR3 is TGTGCCAGCAGTTTAGAGAACACTGAAGCTTTCTTT. It specifies CASSLENTEAFF.

V and J are TRBV27 and TRBJ1-2, with 7 bases identical to TRBD1. The CDR3 extends over 14 amino acids. Trimming cost V 6 bases and J 6 bases; bases outside gene matches: 10. Germline CDR1 and CDR2: MNHEY and SMNVEV (reference sequence). The CDR3 spells CASRLTEGANGYTF. The CDR3 coding sequence is TGTGCCAGCAGGCTAACGGAGGGGGCAAATGGCTACACCTTC.

The rearrangement joins TRBV11-2 to TRBJ2-7; D possibly corresponds to TRBD2 (5 bases). Trimming removed 2 bases at V and 6 bases at J, with 11 bases between. This CDR3 spans 13 amino acids. CDR1 and CDR2 from the germline V gene are SGHAT and FQNNGV. The DNA for the CDR3 is TGTGCCAGCAGCTTACAGCTAGCCGTCGAGCAGTACTTC. As protein: CASSLQLAVEQYF. The complete variable domain, with remaining parts taken from reference TRBV11-2 and TRBJ2-7, reads EAGVAQSPRYKIIEKRQSVAFWCNPISGHATLYWYQQILGQGPKLLIQFQNNGVVDDSQLPKDRFSAERLKGVDSTLKIQPAKLEDSAVYLCASSLQLAVEQYFGPGTRLTVT.

The chain carries TRBV23-1 and TRBJ2-7; no definite D call. TRBV23-1 is an open reading frame whose function is uncertain. This CDR3 is built from 14 residues. V lost 6 bases and J 1 base, leaving 13 bases between the germline ends. The CDR3 nucleotides are TGCGCCAGCAGCCCGGACGGAAGGTCCTACGAGCAGTACTTC. This encodes CASSPDGRSYEQYF.